The 26 T cell receptor beta chains given below trace back to one sample, sequenced in a study of T cells in Graves' hyperthyroidism and ophthalmopathy. The investigators amplified TCR beta CDR3 regions from RNA transcripts. The HTBI primer set served for first-round RT-PCR of the TCR CDR3. A single record per CDR3 protein comes from TCRdb applying MiXCR to the multiplex PCR reads. The sample shows nearly 600,000 distinct CDR3 sequences, over 11% of them seen only once. Specimen: blood. Receptor source: a woman aged 25 to 39 with Graves' hyperthyroidism that later progressed to Graves' ophthalmopathy.

V usage is TRBV7-3 and J usage is TRBJ1-6; tentatively, D is TRBD1 (5 bases). Trimming removed 2 bases from V and 8 bases from J, with 10 bases in between. The germline CDR1 and CDR2 sequences are SGHTA and FQGTGA. The CDR3 totals 14 residues. CDR3 bases: TGTGCCAGCAGCTTAGGAATAGGGGATTCACCCCTCCACTTT. This encodes CASSLGIGDSPLHF.

This clonotype has at least ten counts. The gene calls are TRBV11-3 and TRBJ2-5; 7 bases line up with TRBD2. This CDR3 contains 16 residues. CDR1 is SGHNT, CDR2 YENEEA, per germline. Unmatched junction bases numbered 5, after V lost 0 bases and J lost 1 base. As DNA, the CDR3 is TGTGCCAGCAGCTTAGATATCCGGGAGGCCCAAGAGACCCAGTACTTC. Residues: CASSLDIREAQETQYF.

This clonotype showed up many times. V gene TRBV12-3 or TRBV12-4 combines with J gene TRBJ2-1; TRBD2 matches 8 bases. J gave up 1 base and V 3 bases, and 5 bases lay outside the gene matches. The CDR3 spans 16 residues. The CDR3 loop reads CASSLASGGSYNEQFF. CDR3 DNA: TGTGCCAGCAGTTTGGCCTCGGGGGGGTCCTACAATGAGCAGTTCTTC.

At least ten counts were recorded for this clonotype. This chain joins TRBV19 and TRBJ1-5, with 7 nucleotides matching TRBD1. The CDR3 totals 16 residues. J gave up 7 bases and V 7 bases, and 16 bases lay outside the gene matches. Germline CDR1 LNHDA, CDR2 SQIVND (reference sequence). CDR3 DNA sequence: TGTGCCAGTATGGGGGGACAGTGGGGGGCACGGCAGCCCCAGCATTTT. Its translation is CASMGGQWGARQPQHF. Combining the CDR3 with reference TRBV19 and TRBJ1-5 gives the whole variable domain DGGITQSPKYLFRKEGQNVTLSCEQNLNHDAMYWYRQDPGQGLRLIYYSQIVNDFQKGDIAEGYSVSREKKESFPLTVTSAQKNPTAFYLCASMGGQWGARQPQHFGDGTRLSIL.

The V gene is TRBV6-6, the J gene TRBJ2-1; D is possibly TRBD2 (6 bases). Trimming shortened V by 2 bases and J by 5 bases, and 10 bases separated the two germline ends. The CDR3 spans 14 residues. CDR1 and CDR2 from the germline V gene are MNHNY and SVGAGI (reference sequence). CDR3 bases: TGTGCCAGCAGTTACCTCCTAGCGAACAATGAGCAGTTCTTC. Amino acids: CASSYLLANNEQFF.

The chain joins TRBV13 to TRBJ2-1; TRBD2 aligns across 13 bases. The CDR3 loop spans 15 amino acids. After removal of 4 bases from V and 8 bases from J, the junction contained 5 bases not matched to a gene. The germline V gene encodes CDR1 PRHDT and CDR2 FYEKMQ (reference sequence). This CDR3 is CASSSRTSGSDEQFF. The CDR3 DNA reads as TGTGCCAGCAGCTCCCGGACTAGCGGGAGCGATGAGCAGTTCTTC.

The V call is TRBV19, the J call TRBJ2-7, with TRBD2 identical over 7 bases. Trimming removed 5 bases from V and 2 bases from J; junction bases left unmatched: 6. The CDR3 runs 14 residues. The germline V gene has CDR1 LNHDA and CDR2 SQIVND (reference sequence). The CDR3: CASSASGEPYEQYF. The DNA for the CDR3 is TGTGCCAGTAGTGCAAGCGGGGAGCCCTACGAGCAGTACTTC.

This clonotype was picked up one time. This sequence joins TRBV10-3 and TRBJ2-7, with D possibly matching TRBD1 (5 bases). The CDR3 totals 15 residues. Trimming removed 4 bases at V and 1 base at J, with 14 bases between. Germline lookup yields CDR1 ENHRY and CDR2 SYGVKD. The CDR3 region is CAISAPTGKSYEQYF. CDR3 nucleotides: TGTGCCATCAGTGCCCCTACAGGAAAATCCTACGAGCAGTACTTC.

This clonotype has at least ten counts. This sequence joins TRBV10-3 and TRBJ1-1; the D is unclear. Germline V gene data show CDR1 as ENHRY and CDR2 as SYGVKD. The CDR3 loop spans 13 amino acids. Trimming left V 6 bases short and J 3 bases short, with 11 bases between. The CDR3 is CAIRDSGDTEAFF. CDR3 nucleotides: TGTGCCATCAGGGACTCGGGTGACACTGAAGCTTTCTTT.

The V call is TRBV24-1, the J call TRBJ2-1, with D perhaps TRBD2 (6 bases). The CDR3 contains 14 residues. Trimming removed 0 bases at V and 8 bases at J, with 10 bases between. The germline V gene encodes CDR1 KGHDR and CDR2 SFDVKD. The CDR3 sequence is CATSDLVGEDEQFF. The DNA of the CDR3 is TGTGCCACCAGTGATTTGGTGGGGGAGGATGAGCAGTTCTTC.

This clonotype was detected ten times or more. The chain has TRBV14 and TRBJ2-7; 8 bases line up with TRBD1. This CDR3 comprises 16 residues. Germline loops: CDR1 SGHDN, CDR2 FVKESK. V dropped 5 bases and J dropped 4; count of bases not matched to a gene: 13. CDR3 protein: CASSGIRTGHPYEQYF. CDR3 coding DNA: TGTGCCAGCAGCGGAATAAGGACAGGGCATCCATACGAGCAGTACTTC.

This clonotype was detected many times. CDR3 DNA sequence: TGTGCCAGCAGTGATGTCGGGGATGAGCAGTTCTTC. Residues: CASSDVGDEQFF. The chain combines TRBV2 with TRBJ2-1; a possible D gene is TRBD2 (5 bases). The CDR3 covers 12 residues. V was clipped by 3 bases and J by 8 bases, with 8 bases between them. The germline CDR1 and CDR2 sequences are SNHLY and FYNNEI.

The chain is built from TRBV9 and TRBJ1-5; TRBD1 aligns across 7 bases. Germline V gene data show CDR1 as SGDLS and CDR2 as YYNGEE. V shed 4 bases, J shed 6 bases, and the junction held 13 bases outside the gene matches. This CDR3 region has 16 residues. The DNA for the CDR3 is TGTGCCAGCAGCTCCGAGACAGGGTGGGTAGCTCAGCCCCAGCATTTT. Its translation: CASSSETGWVAQPQHF.

This chain connects TRBV24-1 to TRBJ2-3, with 9 bases aligning to TRBD2. The germline V gene encodes CDR1 KGHDR and CDR2 SFDVKD. V shed 1 base and J 4 bases; nucleotides not matched to a gene: 11. This CDR3 contains 18 residues. CDR3 protein: CATSDLAGGTLSSDTQYF. The DNA for the CDR3 is TGTGCCACCAGTGATTTAGCGGGAGGCACCCTTAGCTCAGATACGCAGTATTTT.

This clonotype was counted many times. V gene TRBV7-2 combines with J gene TRBJ1-3; 9 nucleotides align to TRBD1. V shed 3 bases, J shed 2 bases, and the junction held 2 bases outside the gene matches. CDR1 and CDR2 from the germline V gene are SGHTA and FQGNSA. CDR3 length equals 15 residues. The CDR3 nucleotides are TGTGCCAGCAGCTTGGACAGGGGAACTGGAAACACCATATATTTT. This sequence encodes CASSLDRGTGNTIYF.

This clonotype was seen more than once but under ten times. This chain connects TRBV3-1 to TRBJ2-7; 8 bases are a match to TRBD1. With 1 base clipped from V and 5 bases from J, the junction kept 10 bases outside the gene matches. The CDR3 is 16 amino acids. CDR1 is LGHDT, CDR2 YNNKEL, per germline (reference sequence). The chain's CDR3 is CASSQGTGTGGNEQYF. DNA of the CDR3: TGTGCCAGCAGCCAAGGAACCGGGACAGGCGGGAACGAGCAGTACTTC.

In this sample, this clonotype turned up many times. The J gene is TRBJ1-2, the V gene TRBV6-1; D is uncertain. CDR1 MNHNS and CDR2 SASEGT come from the germline V gene. The CDR3 is made up of 14 amino acids. V lost 5 bases, J lost 2 bases, and 12 bases lay in between. CDR3 DNA sequence: TGTGCCAGCAGTTATTCTGGGCTAAACTATGGCTACACCTTC. Translated, it gives CASSYSGLNYGYTF.

Ten or more counts support this clonotype. V and J are TRBV3-1 and TRBJ1-5, with D uncertain. The germline V gene has CDR1 LGHDT and CDR2 YNNKEL (reference sequence). Between the trimmed V and J ends, which lost 1 base and 7 bases, there was a span of 5 bases. This CDR3 is 12 amino acids long. This CDR3 reads CASSQGKQPQHF. The CDR3 coding sequence is TGTGCCAGCAGCCAAGGGAAACAGCCCCAGCATTTT.

This clonotype has at least ten counts. This rearrangement joins TRBV7-2 to TRBJ1-2; D is uncertain. Germline V lookup: CDR1 SGHTA, CDR2 FQGNSA. V was cut by 4 bases and J by 4 bases, with 10 bases left in between. The length of the CDR3 is 13 residues. The CDR3 DNA reads as TGTGCCAGCAGCTCTAACAGCCTCTATGGCTACACCTTC. It translates to CASSSNSLYGYTF.

Ten or more counts support this clonotype. V is TRBV2 and J is TRBJ1-4; D not certain. Germline V gene lookup returns CDR1 SNHLY and CDR2 FYNNEI. This CDR3 spans 11 amino acids. The V end was cut by 4 bases, the J end by 8 bases, with 5 bases between. The CDR3 sequence is CASSVSEKLFF. CDR3 coding DNA: TGTGCCAGCAGTGTTTCCGAAAAACTGTTTTTT.

This clonotype has more than one count but fewer than ten. The chain links TRBV27 to TRBJ1-5; no reliable D call. Per germline, CDR1 MNHEY and CDR2 SMNVEV (reference sequence). V was pared by 2 bases and J by 0 bases, with 5 bases between. The CDR3 spans 14 residues. The CDR3 DNA follows: TGTGCCAGCAGTTTAATGGCTAGCAATCAGCCCCAGCATTTT. Translated: CASSLMASNQPQHF.

This clonotype was observed at least ten times. The chain uses TRBV20-1 and TRBJ2-5, with 9 bases matching TRBD2. Unmatched junction bases numbered 6, after V lost 3 bases and J lost 1 base. CDR3 length: 15 amino acids. Germline CDR1 and CDR2: DFQATT and SNEGSKA (reference sequence). CDR3 sequence (DNA): TGCAGTGCTAGGACCCATAGCGGGAGCCAAGAGACCCAGTACTTC. Protein product: CSARTHSGSQETQYF.

This clonotype has at least ten counts. This sequence joins TRBV9 and TRBJ1-1; D remains ambiguous. V was pared by 4 bases and J by 2 bases, with 9 bases between. The CDR3 is 13 residues long. Germline V gene lookup returns CDR1 SGDLS and CDR2 YYNGEE. The CDR3 is CASSTPPNTEAFF. The CDR3 DNA is TGTGCCAGCAGCACCCCCCCAAACACTGAAGCTTTCTTT.

In nucleotides, the CDR3 is TGTGCCAGCAGCCTCTCTAGGGTGGCCTCTGGGGCCAACGTCCTGACTTTC. This translates into CASSLSRVASGANVLTF. The gene calls are TRBV13 and TRBJ2-6; D is undetermined. This CDR3 comprises 17 residues. From germline, CDR1 is PRHDT and CDR2 FYEKMQ (reference sequence). Trimming cost V 5 bases and J 0 bases, with 14 bases left between them.

This clonotype was counted at least ten times. The chain uses TRBV20-1 and TRBJ1-1; D is ambiguous. CDR1 and CDR2 (germline): DFQATT, SNEGSKA (reference sequence). Trimming removed 0 bases at V and 4 bases at J, with 9 bases between. CDR3 length equals 13 residues. CDR3 sequence reads: CSARDYLGTEAFF. DNA of the CDR3: TGCAGTGCTAGAGATTACCTAGGCACTGAAGCTTTCTTT.

In this sample, this clonotype turned up many times. V and J are TRBV30 and TRBJ1-1; no clear D gene. V lost 5 bases to trimming and J lost 3 bases, with 13 bases between them. Germline V gene lookup returns CDR1 GTSNPN and CDR2 SVGIG (reference sequence). The CDR3 loop spans 13 amino acids. The CDR3 loop is CAWGKRRDTEAFF. The CDR3 DNA is TGTGCCTGGGGGAAGAGACGCGACACTGAAGCTTTCTTT. Filled out from reference TRBV30 and TRBJ1-1, the complete variable domain reads SQTIHQWPATLVQPVGSPLSLECTVEGTSNPNLYWYRQAAGRGLQLLFYSVGIGQISSEVPQNLSASRPQDRQFILSSKKLLLSDSGFYLCAWGKRRDTEAFFGQGTRLTVV.